The rows below give T cell receptor beta chains drawn from one sample of a study of shared clonotypes between healthy human individuals. This table comes from immunoSEQ multiplex PCR, and its TCRdb copy is limited to in-frame clones, with some not included. The sample has 850,000 to 1,200,000 clones; more than 65% are singletons. Sequencing was carried out using memory CD4+ T cells sorted from blood. These receptors originate from a man between 18 and 29 years old in good health. Both conserved end residues are part of each CDR3. D genes are given only for firm matches. The size of a clone is reported for some rows only, either as once, few or many, or as a class for expanded clones.

CDR3 protein	CDR3 DNA	CDR3 length	J gene	clone size	V gene	D gene
CASSPGLRPEETQYF	TGTGCCAGCAGTCCGGGACTGCGGCCCGAAGAGACCCAGTACTTC	15	TRBJ2-5	few	TRBV2	.
CASRATYNSPLHF	TGTGCCAGCAGGGCGACTTATAATTCACCCCTCCACTTT	13	TRBJ1-6	.	TRBV2	.
CASSLGGNNQPQHF	TGCGCCAGCAGCTTAGGGGGGAACAATCAGCCCCAGCATTTT	14	TRBJ1-5	.	TRBV5-1	.
CASSLGVNSPLHF	TGTGCCAGCAGCTTGGGGGTTAATTCACCCCTCCACTTT	13	TRBJ1-6	.	TRBV7-2	.
CASSFRDRVLNEQFF	TGTGCCAGCAGCTTCCGGGACAGGGTGTTAAATGAGCAGTTCTTC	15	TRBJ2-1	.	TRBV9	TRBD1
CASSLGDTGGQKTQYF	TGCGCCAGCAGCTTGGGGGATACAGGGGGCCAGAAGACCCAGTACTTC	16	TRBJ2-5	.	TRBV5-1	TRBD1
CATGGGFGELFF	TGTGCCACTGGAGGGGGCTTCGGGGAGCTGTTTTTT	12	TRBJ2-2	few	TRBV19	.
CASGQGRLVSTEAFF	TGTGCCAGCGGCCAGGGGAGATTAGTTAGCACTGAAGCTTTCTTT	15	TRBJ1-1	.	TRBV2	.
CASSLRHTNNEQFF	TGTGCCAGCAGTTTACGACATACCAACAATGAGCAGTTCTTC	14	TRBJ2-1	.	TRBV27	.
CTSSPRPGYTF	TGCACCAGCAGCCCACGGCCCGGCTACACCTTC	11	TRBJ1-2	.	TRBV1	.
CASTASGINTGELFF	TGTGCCAGTACCGCTAGCGGGATAAACACCGGGGAGCTGTTTTTT	15	TRBJ2-2	.	TRBV19	TRBD2
CASSRPDPYEQYF	TGTGCCAGCAGTCGACCGGACCCGTACGAGCAGTACTTC	13	TRBJ2-7	.	TRBV28	.
CASSRSGGQGNEQFF	TGTGCCAGCAGCCGTAGCGGGGGGCAGGGAAATGAGCAGTTCTTC	15	TRBJ2-1	.	TRBV6-5	TRBD2
CASSSAGSYEQYF	TGTGCCAGCAGCTCCGCCGGATCCTACGAGCAGTACTTC	13	TRBJ2-7	.	TRBV11-1	.
CASSARLAGEGPGELFF	TGCGCCAGCAGCGCAAGACTAGCGGGAGAAGGCCCCGGGGAGCTGTTTTTT	17	TRBJ2-2	few	TRBV10-1	TRBD2
CASSAPGLAGVTGELFF	TGTGCCAGCAGTGCCCCCGGACTAGCGGGGGTAACCGGGGAGCTGTTTTTT	17	TRBJ2-2	.	TRBV6-1	TRBD2
CASSYMLTAGEKLFF	TGTGCCAGCAGTTACATGTTAACAGCCGGCGAAAAACTGTTTTTT	15	TRBJ1-4	.	TRBV6-6	.
CASSVGRGATDTQYF	TGTGCCAGCAGCGTAGGTAGAGGGGCTACAGATACGCAGTATTTT	15	TRBJ2-3	.	TRBV9	.
CASPGASTDTQYF	TGTGCCAGCCCGGGGGCATCCACAGATACGCAGTATTTT	13	TRBJ2-3	.	TRBV5-3	.
CASSLGQGEKKLFF	TGTGCCAGCAGCTTGGGACAGGGGGAAAAAAAACTGTTTTTT	14	TRBJ1-4	.	TRBV5-4	TRBD1
CASSGAGNTGELFF	TGTGCCAGCAGTGGTGCTGGTAACACCGGGGAGCTGTTTTTT	14	TRBJ2-2	.	TRBV6-1	.
CASQGWSDTGELFF	TGTGCCAGCCAGGGTTGGTCCGACACCGGGGAGCTGTTTTTT	14	TRBJ2-2	.	TRBV6-1	.
CASRSSAGSIYEQYF	TGTGCCAGCAGAAGCTCAGCGGGATCTATCTACGAGCAGTACTTC	15	TRBJ2-7	.	TRBV27	TRBD2
CASSLTGTFTDTQYF	TGTGCTAGCAGCTTAACCGGGACTTTCACAGATACGCAGTATTTT	15	TRBJ2-3	.	TRBV7-7	.
CASSYQSSPQHF	TGTGCCAGCAGCTATCAATCGTCGCCCCAGCATTTT	12	TRBJ1-5	few	TRBV7-9	.
CASSLGQKGYGYTF	TGTGCCAGCAGCTTGGGCCAAAAGGGGTATGGCTACACCTTC	14	TRBJ1-2	.	TRBV5-4	.
CSVAGSEYGYTF	TGCAGCGTTGCTGGTAGTGAGTATGGCTACACCTTC	12	TRBJ1-2	.	TRBV29-1	.
CASSTGQRYTDTQYF	TGTGCCAGCAGTACGGGACAGAGATACACAGATACGCAGTATTTT	15	TRBJ2-3	.	TRBV6-1	TRBD1
CASSVGGIDTQYF	TGTGCCAGCAGCGTAGGGGGAATAGATACGCAGTATTTT	13	TRBJ2-3	.	TRBV11-3	.
CASSPGTGNGYEQYF	TGTGCCAGCAGCCCCGGGACAGGGAACGGCTACGAGCAGTACTTC	15	TRBJ2-7	.	TRBV7-2	TRBD1
CASSLFPGELGNTEAFF	TGTGCCAGCAGCTTATTCCCAGGGGAATTGGGCAACACTGAAGCTTTCTTT	17	TRBJ1-1	few	TRBV13	.
CASSLAAGLGVNEQFF	TGCGCCAGCAGCTTGGCGGCGGGCCTTGGGGTCAATGAGCAGTTCTTC	16	TRBJ2-1	.	TRBV5-1	.
CASKRTSGGVDTQYF	TGTGCCAGCAAAAGGACTAGCGGGGGTGTAGATACGCAGTATTTT	15	TRBJ2-3	.	TRBV2	TRBD2
CASGPDSYKEQFF	TGTGCTAGTGGTCCGGACTCATACAAGGAGCAGTTCTTC	13	TRBJ2-1	.	TRBV12-5	.
CASSKMGLPQPQHF	TGTGCCAGCAGCAAAATGGGCCTGCCTCAGCCCCAGCATTTT	14	TRBJ1-5	.	TRBV21-1	.
CASSSTGPGYEQYF	TGCGCCAGCAGCTCCACAGGTCCGGGCTACGAGCAGTACTTC	14	TRBJ2-7	few	TRBV5-1	.
CASSTLGGGSETQYF	TGTGCCAGCAGTACCCTCGGGGGGGGTTCAGAGACCCAGTACTTC	15	TRBJ2-5	many	TRBV27	TRBD2
CASSSAGTNYNEQFF	TGCGCCAGCAGCTCCGCCGGGACAAACTACAATGAGCAGTTCTTC	15	TRBJ2-1	.	TRBV5-1	.
CASSTYGDTQYF	TGTGCCAGCAGCACCTACGGAGATACGCAGTATTTT	12	TRBJ2-3	.	TRBV5-5	.
CASSLTPGTSIAGELFF	TGTGCCAGCAGCTTAACCCCCGGGACTAGCATTGCCGGGGAGCTGTTTTTT	17	TRBJ2-2	once	TRBV9	TRBD2
CASSAQYNEQFF	TGTGCCAGTAGTGCCCAGTACAATGAGCAGTTCTTC	12	TRBJ2-1	.	TRBV19	.
CAINAGPTHGYTF	TGTGCCATCAATGCGGGGCCTACTCATGGCTACACCTTC	13	TRBJ1-2	.	TRBV10-3	.
CASSGRAYTGELFF	TGTGCCAGCAGTGGGCGGGCATACACCGGGGAGCTGTTTTTT	14	TRBJ2-2	.	TRBV6-1	.
CASSLLDLNNEQFF	TGCGCCAGCAGCTTATTGGACTTAAACAATGAGCAGTTCTTC	14	TRBJ2-1	.	TRBV5-1	.
CASSSSPTGELFF	TGCGCCAGCAGCTCCTCACCCACCGGGGAGCTGTTTTTT	13	TRBJ2-2	.	TRBV5-1	.
CASSLTRVSKETQYF	TGTGCCAGCAGTTTGACCCGGGTCTCAAAAGAGACCCAGTACTTC	15	TRBJ2-5	.	TRBV6-8	.
CAGGTANYGYTF	TGTGCCGGGGGGACGGCGAACTATGGCTACACCTTC	12	TRBJ1-2	few	TRBV28	.
CASSPPGQNTEAFF	TGTGCCAGCAGTCCCCCGGGACAGAACACTGAAGCTTTCTTT	14	TRBJ1-1	.	TRBV6-5	.
CASSKDRGNNYGYTF	TGTGCCAGCAGTAAGGACAGGGGGAATAACTATGGCTACACCTTC	15	TRBJ1-2	.	TRBV2	TRBD1